This T cell receptor beta chain was found in a study of cytomegalovirus exposure and HLA in healthy donors. On the study more broadly: T cells numbering around 180 million yielded 95 million to 140 million unique TCR beta sequences in an earlier analysis.

Both 60 Vbeta primers and 13 Jbeta primers went into the PCR. Clones were read by immunoSEQ multiplex PCR, and TCRdb kept only the in-frame ones, dropping some. The repertoire holds 170,000 or so clones, with around 80% as singletons. Germline CDR1 and CDR2: SNHLY and FYNNEI. CDR3 length: 20 residues. The V gene end was trimmed by 4 bases and the J gene end by 4 bases; junction bases not matched to a gene: 15. Regarding this clone: Its antigen remains unidentified.

General study results and limits: Altogether, 170 or so TCR beta chains were recorded as cytomegalovirus-associated. A later analysis showed TCR association rates differing by HLA locus, peaking at DRB1 and lowest at HLA-C.

This clonotype originated in a woman aged 55-69 years in good health and CMV-seropositive. The sample was PBMCs. V is TRBV2 and J is TRBJ2-2; 13 bases match TRBD2. In DNA, the CDR3 is TGTGCCAGCAGTGGAACTTTTGGACTAGCGGGGGCCCGAGGCACCGGGGAGCTGTTTTTT. Translated, it gives CASSGTFGLAGARGTGELFF.